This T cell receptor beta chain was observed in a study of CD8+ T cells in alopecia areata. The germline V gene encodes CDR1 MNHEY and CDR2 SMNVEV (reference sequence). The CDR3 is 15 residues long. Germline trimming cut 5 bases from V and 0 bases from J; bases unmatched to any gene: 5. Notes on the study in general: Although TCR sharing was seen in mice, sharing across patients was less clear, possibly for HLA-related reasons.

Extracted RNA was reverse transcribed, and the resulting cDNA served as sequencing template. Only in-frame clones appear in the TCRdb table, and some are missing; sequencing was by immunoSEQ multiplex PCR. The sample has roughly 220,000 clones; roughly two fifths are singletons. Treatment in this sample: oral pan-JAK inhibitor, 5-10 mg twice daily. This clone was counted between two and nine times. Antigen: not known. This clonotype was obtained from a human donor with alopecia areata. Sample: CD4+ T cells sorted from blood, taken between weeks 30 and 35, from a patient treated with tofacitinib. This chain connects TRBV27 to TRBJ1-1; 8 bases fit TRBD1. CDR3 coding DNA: TGTGCCAGCAGTCCAGAGACAGGGGTGAACACTGAAGCTTTCTTT. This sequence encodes CASSPETGVNTEAFF.